The sequence of this T cell receptor (beta chain) was determined in a study of blood T cell repertoires in COVID-19. Whole-study context: The origin of the acute and convalescent COVID-19 samples was the United States, Italy and Spain. Sources were T cells, B-cell-depleted T cells, or PBMCs; the material itself was cDNA or gDNA.

Sequencing was performed with immunoSEQ multiplex PCR; in TCRdb, only in-frame clones are kept and a portion is missing. The table lists 130,000 or so clones, 80% to 85% of them singletons. This clone was seen a single time. V lost 2 bases, J lost 0 bases, and 6 bases lay in between. The length of the CDR3 is 14 residues. CDR1 is LGHDT, CDR2 YNNKEL, per germline (reference sequence). This receptor was obtained from a man aged 60 to 69 with acute or convalescent COVID-19. The V call is TRBV3-1 (or the pseudogene TRBV3-2), the J call TRBJ2-3; D uncertain. Sequenced: peripheral blood. The CDR3 sequence is CASSQLSSTDTQYF. The CDR3 DNA follows: TGTGCCAGCAGCCAATTGTCTAGCACAGATACGCAGTATTTT.